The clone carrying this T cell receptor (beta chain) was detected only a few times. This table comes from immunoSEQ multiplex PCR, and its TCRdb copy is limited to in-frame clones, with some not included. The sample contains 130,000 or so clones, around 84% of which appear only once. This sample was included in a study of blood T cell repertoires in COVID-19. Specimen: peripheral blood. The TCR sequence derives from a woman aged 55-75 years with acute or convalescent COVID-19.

CDR3 residues: CASSSLTGSGNTIYF. The CDR3 DNA follows: TGTGCCAGCAGCTCTTTAACGGGAAGTGGAAACACCATATATTTT. V and J are TRBV7-9 and TRBJ1-3; no reliable D call. V was clipped by 4 bases and J by 3 bases, with 13 bases between them. Germline CDR1 SEHNR, CDR2 FQNEAQ (reference sequence). The CDR3 extends over 15 amino acids.